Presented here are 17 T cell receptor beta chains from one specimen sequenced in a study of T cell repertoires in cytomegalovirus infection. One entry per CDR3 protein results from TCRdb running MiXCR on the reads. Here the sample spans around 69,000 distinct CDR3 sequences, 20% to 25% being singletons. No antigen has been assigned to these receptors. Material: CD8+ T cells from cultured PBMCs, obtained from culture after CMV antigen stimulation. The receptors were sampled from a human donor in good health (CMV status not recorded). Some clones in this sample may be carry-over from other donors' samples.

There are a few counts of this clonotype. This CDR3 reads CASSRLDTLAKNIQYF. For the CDR3, the DNA is TGTGCCAGCAGTAGGCTGGACACCTTAGCCAAAAACATTCAGTACTTC. This chain links TRBV12-3 or TRBV12-4 with TRBJ2-4; tentative D call: TRBD1 (5 bases). With 5 bases removed from V and 0 bases from J, the gap between germline ends came to 14 bases. The CDR3 length is 16 residues.

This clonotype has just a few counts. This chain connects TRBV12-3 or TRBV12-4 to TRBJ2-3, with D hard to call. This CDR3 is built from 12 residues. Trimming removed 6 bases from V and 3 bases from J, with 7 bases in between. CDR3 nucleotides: TGTGCCAGCAGCCAATTTACAGATACGCAGTATTTT. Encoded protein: CASSQFTDTQYF.

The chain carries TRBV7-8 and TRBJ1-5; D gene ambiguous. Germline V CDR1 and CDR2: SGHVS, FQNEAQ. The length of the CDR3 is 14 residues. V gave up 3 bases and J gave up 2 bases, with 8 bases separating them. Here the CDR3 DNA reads TGTGCCAGCAGCTTTCTTACAGGCAATCAGCCCCAGCATTTT. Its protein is CASSFLTGNQPQHF.

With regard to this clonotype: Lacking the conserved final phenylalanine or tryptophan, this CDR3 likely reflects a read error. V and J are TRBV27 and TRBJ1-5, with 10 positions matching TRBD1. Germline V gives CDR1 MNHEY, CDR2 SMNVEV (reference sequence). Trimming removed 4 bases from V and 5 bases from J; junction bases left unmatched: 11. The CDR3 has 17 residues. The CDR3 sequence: CASSSPSTGGRYQPQHL. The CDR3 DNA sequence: TGTGCCAGCAGTTCCCCCTCGACAGGGGGCAGATATCAGCCCCAGCATTTA.

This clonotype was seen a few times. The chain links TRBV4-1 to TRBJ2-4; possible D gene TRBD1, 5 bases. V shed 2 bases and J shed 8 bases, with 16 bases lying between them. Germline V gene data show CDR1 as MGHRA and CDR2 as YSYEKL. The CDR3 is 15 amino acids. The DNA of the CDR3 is TGCGCCAGCAGCCAAAGGGAAGGGCCACAGGACATTCAGTACTTC. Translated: CASSQREGPQDIQYF.

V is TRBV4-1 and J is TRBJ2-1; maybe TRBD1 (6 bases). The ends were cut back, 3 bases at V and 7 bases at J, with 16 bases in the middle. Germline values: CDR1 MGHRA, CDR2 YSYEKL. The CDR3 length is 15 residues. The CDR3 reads CASSQRRQGRNEQFF. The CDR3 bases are TGCGCCAGCAGCCAGCGGCGGCAGGGGCGGAATGAGCAGTTCTTC.

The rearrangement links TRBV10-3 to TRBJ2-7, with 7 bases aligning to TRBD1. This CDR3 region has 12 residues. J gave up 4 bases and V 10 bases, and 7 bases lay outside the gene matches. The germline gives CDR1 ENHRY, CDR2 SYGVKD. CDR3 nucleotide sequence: TGTGCCACACCAGGCAGGGGGTACGAGCAGTACTTC. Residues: CATPGRGYEQYF.

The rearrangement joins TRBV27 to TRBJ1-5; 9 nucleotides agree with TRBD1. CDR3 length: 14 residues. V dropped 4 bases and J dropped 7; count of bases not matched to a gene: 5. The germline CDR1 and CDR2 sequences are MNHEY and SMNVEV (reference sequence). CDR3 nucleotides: TGTGCCAGCAGTTGGACAGGGGTAGGACAGCCCCAGCATTTT. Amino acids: CASSWTGVGQPQHF.

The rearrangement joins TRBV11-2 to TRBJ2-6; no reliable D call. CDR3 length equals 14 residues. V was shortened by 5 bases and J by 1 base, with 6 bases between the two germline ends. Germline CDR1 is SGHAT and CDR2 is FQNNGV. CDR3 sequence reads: CASSKGSGANVLTF. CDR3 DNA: TGTGCCAGCAGCAAAGGGTCTGGGGCCAACGTCCTGACTTTC.

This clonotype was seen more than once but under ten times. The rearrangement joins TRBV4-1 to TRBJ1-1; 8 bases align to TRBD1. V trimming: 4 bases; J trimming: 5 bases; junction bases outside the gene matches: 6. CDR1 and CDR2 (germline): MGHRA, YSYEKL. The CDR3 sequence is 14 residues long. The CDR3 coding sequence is TGCGCCAGCAGCCCCGGACAGGGTACAACTGAAGCTTTCTTT. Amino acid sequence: CASSPGQGTTEAFF.

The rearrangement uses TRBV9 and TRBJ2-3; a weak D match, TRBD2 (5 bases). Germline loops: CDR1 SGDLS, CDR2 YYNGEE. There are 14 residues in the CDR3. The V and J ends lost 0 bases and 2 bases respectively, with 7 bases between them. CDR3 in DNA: TGTGCCAGCAGCGTAGCGGGGTACACAGATACGCAGTATTTT. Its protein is CASSVAGYTDTQYF.

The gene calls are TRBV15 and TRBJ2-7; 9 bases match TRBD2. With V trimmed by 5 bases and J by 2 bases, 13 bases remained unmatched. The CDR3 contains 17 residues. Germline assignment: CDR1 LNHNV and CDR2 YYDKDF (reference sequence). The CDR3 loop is CATSGYSGGYVTYEQYF. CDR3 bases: TGTGCCACCAGCGGTTATAGCGGGGGATACGTTACCTACGAGCAGTACTTC.

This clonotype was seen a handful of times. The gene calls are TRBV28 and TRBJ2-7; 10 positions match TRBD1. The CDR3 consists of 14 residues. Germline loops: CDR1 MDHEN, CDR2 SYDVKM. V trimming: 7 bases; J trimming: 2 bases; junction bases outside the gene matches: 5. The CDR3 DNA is TGTGCCAGCACCCCAGACAGGGGGCCCTACGAGCAGTACTTC. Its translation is CASTPDRGPYEQYF.

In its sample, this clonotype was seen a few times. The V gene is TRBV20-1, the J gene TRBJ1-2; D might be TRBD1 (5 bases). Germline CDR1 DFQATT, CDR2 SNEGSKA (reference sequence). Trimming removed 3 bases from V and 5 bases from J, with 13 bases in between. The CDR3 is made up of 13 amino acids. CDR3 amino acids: CSASSTEDYGYTF. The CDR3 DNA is TGCAGTGCTAGTTCGACAGAAGATTATGGCTACACCTTC.

The CDR3: CASSTWDSLTEAFF. As DNA, the CDR3 is TGTGCCAGCAGCACTTGGGACAGCCTCACTGAAGCTTTCTTT. The V call is TRBV7-8, the J call TRBJ1-1, with TRBD1 matching over 7 bases. With 5 bases clipped from V and 4 bases from J, the junction kept 7 bases outside the gene matches. Germline V gene sequence: CDR1 SGHVS, CDR2 FQNEAQ. The CDR3 contains 14 residues. Drawing the rest from reference TRBV7-8 and TRBJ1-1, the complete variable domain is GAGVSQSPRYKVAKRGQDVALRCDPISGHVSLFWYQQALGQGPEFLTYFQNEAQLDKSGLPSDRFFAERPEGSVSTLKIQRTQQEDSAVYLCASSTWDSLTEAFFGQGTRLTVV.

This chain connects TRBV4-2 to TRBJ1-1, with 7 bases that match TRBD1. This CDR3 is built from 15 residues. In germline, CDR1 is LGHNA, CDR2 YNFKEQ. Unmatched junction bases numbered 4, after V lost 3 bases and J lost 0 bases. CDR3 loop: CASSQAGTVNTEAFF. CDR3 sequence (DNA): TGTGCCAGCAGCCAGGCCGGGACAGTGAACACTGAAGCTTTCTTT.

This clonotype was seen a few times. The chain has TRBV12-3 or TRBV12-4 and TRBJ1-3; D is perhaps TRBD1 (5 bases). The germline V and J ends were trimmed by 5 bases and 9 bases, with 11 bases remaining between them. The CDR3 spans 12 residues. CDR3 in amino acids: CASSPQGSTIYF. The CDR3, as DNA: TGTGCCAGCAGTCCTCAGGGTAGCACCATATATTTT.